The entry below gives a single T cell receptor beta chain sequence along with its context. What it binds is unknown. The source of the sample is a study of CXCR3-negative and CXCR3-positive naive CD8 T cells. Study-level results: No difference in surface CD5 was seen between naive subsets, and TCR strength was inferred from TRB CDR3 properties. Naive cells, whether CXCR3-negative or CXCR3-positive, had similar TRBV-TRBJ usage, while memory cells differed. Memory CD8+ cells had much lower diversity, and both naive subsets had comparably high diversity.

5' RACE that incorporated UMI labels was used to prepare the TRB cDNA libraries. TCRdb reworked the 5' RACE reads into one entry per CDR3 protein, no DNA. The sample table sets out 45,000 to 55,000 distinct CDR3 sequences. The CDR3 contains 12 residues. The chain recombines TRBV12-3 or TRBV12-4 with TRBJ2-5. This TCR derives from a human donor in good health. Some clones in this sample may be carry-over from other donors' samples. Sequenced material: memory CD8+ T cells from blood. The CDR3 is CASTPSGETQYF.